The present T cell receptor beta chain was sequenced within a study of lymphopenia after photon versus proton radiotherapy. CDR3 size: 11 residues. The germline V gene has CDR1 DFQATT and CDR2 SNEGSKA (reference sequence). The V end lost 5 bases, the J end lost 7 bases, and 8 bases lay between the germline ends. Study-level points and caveats: After lymphocyte nadir, photon-treated repertoires showed oligoclonal expansion, especially CD8+ Temra. Post-nadir TCR diversity decline inversely tracked overall survival among those who died. Proton therapy kept repertoires fairly stable, unlike photons, which gained effector/memory cells.

On this clone itself: Its matching antigen is unknown.

Clones were sequenced by immunoSEQ multiplex PCR, and TCRdb holds only the in-frame ones, with some missing. The sample records fewer than 40,000 clones, 90% to 95% being singletons. The source was peripheral blood, collected from a patient treated with photon-based radiotherapy. The clonotype was recovered from a woman between 45 and 60 years old with cholangiocarcinoma. This chain joins TRBV20-1 and TRBJ2-2, with D hard to call. The CDR3 protein is CSAPKGGELFF. The CDR3 DNA reads as TGCAGTGCTCCAAAGGGCGGGGAGCTGTTTTTT.